These 8 T cell receptor beta chains originate from one sample sequenced in a study of T cells in Graves' hyperthyroidism and ophthalmopathy. Amplification of TCR beta CDR3 regions used RNA as the template. TCR CDR3 regions were first amplified by RT-PCR with HTBI primers. One entry per CDR3 protein results from TCRdb running MiXCR on the multiplex PCR reads. The sample shows over 450,000 distinct CDR3 sequences, approximately 15% of them seen only once. Sequencing input: blood. These receptors came from a woman aged 18 to 35 with Graves' hyperthyroidism.

This clonotype was counted only a few times. V usage is TRBV3-1 and J usage is TRBJ2-3, with 12 bases lining up with TRBD2. V was clipped by 3 bases and J by 6 bases; unmatched bases: 7. The length of the CDR3 is 16 residues. CDR1 is LGHDT, CDR2 YNNKEL, per germline (reference sequence). DNA of the CDR3: TGTGCCAGCAGCCACTTTAGACTAGCGGGAGATGATACGCAGTATTTT. Translated, it gives CASSHFRLAGDDTQYF.

This clonotype was observed a handful of times. This CDR3 is CASSLRGSRTGELFF. In DNA, the CDR3 is TGTGCCAGCAGTTTACGGGGGTCTAGGACCGGGGAGCTGTTTTTT. The V call is TRBV12-3 or TRBV12-4, the J call TRBJ2-2; D might be TRBD2 (6 bases). The CDR3 has 15 amino acids. The V and J ends lost 2 bases and 5 bases respectively, with 12 bases between them.

The chain couples TRBV20-1 to TRBJ2-7, with 8 bases lining up with TRBD1. Trimming at V came to 6 bases and at J to 4 bases, leaving 14 bases not matched to a gene. CDR3 length: 15 residues. Germline V gene sequence: CDR1 DFQATT, CDR2 SNEGSKA (reference sequence). The CDR3 spells CSAPTPGQEPYEQYF. CDR3 bases: TGCAGTGCACCAACGCCGGGACAGGAGCCTTACGAGCAGTACTTC.

The chain carries TRBV30 and TRBJ1-1; D ambiguous. Trimming took 5 bases from V and 0 from J, leaving 10 bases between them. The CDR3 is 13 residues long. Per germline, CDR1 GTSNPN and CDR2 SVGIG (reference sequence). For the CDR3, the DNA is TGTGCCTGGGAGAGTTTTTTGAACACTGAAGCTTTCTTT. This gives the protein CAWESFLNTEAFF.

The V call is TRBV6-2 or TRBV6-3, the J call TRBJ2-1; a possible D gene is TRBD2 (6 bases). The germline V and J ends were trimmed by 3 bases and 6 bases, with 18 bases remaining between them. The CDR3 contains 16 residues. The germline V gene has CDR1 MNHEY and CDR2 SVGEGT. The DNA for the CDR3 is TGTGCCAGCAGTTATTCCCCCGCTAGCGTGGTCAATGAGCAGTTCTTC. It encodes CASSYSPASVVNEQFF.

V gene TRBV7-2 combines with J gene TRBJ1-4, with D possibly matching TRBD1 (5 bases). The V and J ends lost 5 bases and 2 bases respectively, with 9 bases between them. Germline-derived CDR1 and CDR2 are SGHTA and FQGNSA. This CDR3 contains 14 residues. The DNA of the CDR3 is TGTGCCAGCAGCACCGGGGGGACTAATGAAAAACTGTTTTTT. Its protein product is CASSTGGTNEKLFF.

Ten or more counts support this clonotype. The chain uses TRBV12-3 or TRBV12-4 and TRBJ1-1; the D gene is possibly TRBD1 (5 bases). V was clipped by 7 bases and J by 5 bases, with 17 bases between them. CDR3 size: 14 residues. The CDR3 region has the DNA TGTGCCAGCACTGATCCAGGGAGGAGGACTGAAGCTTTCTTT. This gives the protein CASTDPGRRTEAFF.

Comments on this clonotype: A much larger clone is a single base away; this may be a read error. The gene calls are TRBV12-3 or TRBV12-4 and TRBJ1-1; a weak D match, TRBD1 (5 bases). V lost 5 bases and J 4 bases, leaving 14 bases between the germline ends. The CDR3 is 14 residues long. In DNA, the CDR3 is TGTGCCAGCAGTCCTTACTGGGGGGGCACTGAAGCTTTCTTT. As protein: CASSPYWGGTEAFF.